This entry features one TCR beta chain sequence. This CDR3 contains 16 residues. Trimming shortened V by 6 bases and J by 3 bases, and 20 bases separated the two germline ends. Germline V lookup: CDR1 SGDLS, CDR2 YYNGEE. Assay used: immunoSEQ multiplex PCR; TCRdb lists only in-frame clones, some missing. The sample has around 25,000 clones; over 55% are singletons. The data belong to a study of blood T cell repertoires in COVID-19. The TCR was taken from an elderly woman with acute or convalescent COVID-19. Source material: peripheral blood. V is TRBV9 and J is TRBJ2-3, with D possibly TRBD2 on 7 matching bases. CDR3 nucleotide sequence: TGTGCCAGCAACTCACACGGCGGGGGCGGGACAGATACGCAGTATTTT. Its translation: CASNSHGGGGTDTQYF.